Shown below are 4 T cell receptor beta chains from a single sample sequenced in a study. MiXCR, run by TCRdb on the 5' RACE reads, gives a single entry per CDR3 protein. Of approximately 53,000 distinct CDR3 sequences in the sample, 25% to 30% are singletons; the top ten hold under 3.5%. Sample: tumor-infiltrating memory CD4+ T cells sorted from the breast tumor. Regarding subset: memory CD4+ T cells, CD4+CD45RO+CD25-. Receptors originate from a female donor with breast cancer.

This clonotype appeared a few times. The chain links TRBV20-1 to TRBJ1-3; no reliable D call. The CDR3 runs 16 residues. V was shortened by 3 bases and J by 0 bases, with 15 bases between the two germline ends. Germline-derived CDR1 and CDR2 are DFQATT and SNEGSKA (reference sequence). CDR3 in DNA: TGCAGTGCTAGTATTGGTAACGGCATCTCTGGAAACACCATATATTTT. Protein: CSASIGNGISGNTIYF.

V usage is TRBV7-2 and J usage is TRBJ2-7; the D gene could be TRBD1 or TRBD2 (5 bases each). From germline, CDR1 is SGHTA and CDR2 FQGNSA. The ends were cut back, 0 bases at V and 0 bases at J, with 18 bases in the middle. The CDR3 extends over 18 amino acids. The CDR3 is CASSLAVPGTGSSYEQYF. CDR3 bases: TGTGCCAGCAGCTTAGCTGTCCCCGGGACCGGAAGCTCCTACGAGCAGTACTTC.

V usage is TRBV7-3 and J usage is TRBJ2-2; D ambiguous. The V end lost 4 bases, the J end lost 8 bases, and 11 bases lay between the germline ends. Germline CDR1 reads SGHTA; CDR2 reads FQGTGA. The CDR3 runs to 13 residues. The CDR3 region has the DNA TGTGCCAGCAGCTACACGGCTAGGGGGGAGCTGTTTTTT. Its protein product is CASSYTARGELFF.

The chain uses TRBV10-3 and TRBJ2-7; 8 bases fit TRBD1. CDR1 and CDR2 (germline): ENHRY, SYGVKD. CDR3 size: 15 residues. J lost 0 bases, V lost 4 bases, and 5 bases had no gene match. As DNA, the CDR3 is TGTGCCATCAGTGCCCGGACAGGGAACTCCTACGAGCAGTACTTC. It encodes CAISARTGNSYEQYF.